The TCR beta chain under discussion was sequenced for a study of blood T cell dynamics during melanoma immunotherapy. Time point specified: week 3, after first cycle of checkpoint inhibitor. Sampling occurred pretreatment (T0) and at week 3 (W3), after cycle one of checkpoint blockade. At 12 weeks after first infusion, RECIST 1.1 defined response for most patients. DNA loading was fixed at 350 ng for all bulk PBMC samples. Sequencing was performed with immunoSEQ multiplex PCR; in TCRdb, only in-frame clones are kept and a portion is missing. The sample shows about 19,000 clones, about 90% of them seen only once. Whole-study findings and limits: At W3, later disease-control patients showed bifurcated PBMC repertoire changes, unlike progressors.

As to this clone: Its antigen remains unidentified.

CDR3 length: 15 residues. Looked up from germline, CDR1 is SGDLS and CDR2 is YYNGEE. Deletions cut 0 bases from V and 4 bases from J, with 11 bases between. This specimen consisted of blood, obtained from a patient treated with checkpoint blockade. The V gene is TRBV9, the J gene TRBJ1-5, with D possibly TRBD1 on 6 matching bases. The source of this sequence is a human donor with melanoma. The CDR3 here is CASSVEGHGNQPQHF. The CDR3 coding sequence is TGTGCCAGCAGCGTAGAGGGACACGGGAATCAGCCCCAGCATTTT.